The 23 T cell receptor beta chains below come from one sample, sequenced in a study of shared clonotypes between healthy human individuals. Naive CD8 cells lacked CD45RO and underwent positive selection for CCR7, leaving out terminally differentiated effector memory CD45RA+ cells. Sequencing was performed with immunoSEQ multiplex PCR; in TCRdb, only in-frame clones are kept and a portion is missing. The sample lists around 600,000 clones, 95% occurring once. Sequences were obtained from naive CD8+ T cells sorted from blood. The origin of the receptors is a woman aged 25 to 39 in good health.

The rearrangement uses TRBV6-4 and TRBJ2-5; D unresolved. V lost 3 bases, J lost 5 bases, and 22 bases lay in between. This CDR3 comprises 17 residues. Germline V gene lookup returns CDR1 MRHNA and CDR2 SNTAGT. Here the CDR3 reads CASSEPNQSWAMETQYF. Written as DNA, the CDR3 is TGTGCCAGCAGTGAACCGAACCAATCCTGGGCGATGGAGACCCAGTACTTC.

Of note for this clone: The identical CDR3 is also encoded by other nucleotide sequences in the sample. This chain connects TRBV30 to TRBJ2-7; D is unclear. This CDR3 contains 13 residues. V gave up 0 bases and J gave up 1 base, with 7 bases separating them. Looked up from germline, CDR1 is GTSNPN and CDR2 is SVGIG (reference sequence). CDR3 region: CAWSVGRSYEQYF. CDR3 nucleotide sequence: TGTGCCTGGAGTGTCGGCAGGTCCTACGAGCAGTACTTC. Using reference TRBV30 and TRBJ2-7 for the parts outside the CDR3, the full variable domain is SQTIHQWPATLVQPVGSPLSLECTVEGTSNPNLYWYRQAAGRGLQLLFYSVGIGQISSEVPQNLSASRPQDRQFILSSKKLLLSDSGFYLCAWSVGRSYEQYFGPGTRLTVT.

V and J are TRBV6-1 and TRBJ2-7, with a possible D match to TRBD1 (6 bases). This CDR3 is built from 15 residues. V shed 4 bases and J shed 4 bases, with 17 bases lying between them. CDR1 MNHNS and CDR2 SASEGT come from the germline V gene. For the CDR3, the DNA is TGTGCCAGCAGTGGTGTTATTTCCGGGACATACGAGCAGTACTTC. It yields the protein CASSGVISGTYEQYF.

The rearrangement links TRBV7-9 to TRBJ2-5; D possibly corresponds to TRBD2 (5 bases). In germline, CDR1 is SEHNR, CDR2 FQNEAQ (reference sequence). The CDR3 runs to 14 residues. Trimming removed 2 bases at V and 5 bases at J, with 12 bases between. CDR3 DNA sequence: TGTGCCAGCAGCTTACCCACTAGGATGGAGACCCAGTACTTC. It translates to CASSLPTRMETQYF.

The chain uses TRBV27 and TRBJ1-2; D gene uncertain. The V end lost 0 bases, the J end lost 7 bases, and 15 bases lay between the germline ends. Germline values: CDR1 MNHEY, CDR2 SMNVEV (reference sequence). The CDR3 sequence is 15 residues long. CDR3 in DNA: TGTGCCAGCAGTTTATCGTCAGTTTGGGCTTCTGGCTACACCTTC. It translates to CASSLSSVWASGYTF.

The rearrangement joins TRBV7-2 to TRBJ2-7; tentatively, D is TRBD1 or TRBD2 (6 bases each). The CDR3 extends over 18 amino acids. Germline CDR1 reads SGHTA; CDR2 reads FQGNSA. Trimming cost V 1 base and J 1 base, with 20 bases left between them. The CDR3 DNA sequence: TGTGCCAGCAGCTTAGATGGGTGGAGGGGGATGAGGTCCTACGAGCAGTACTTC. Translation: CASSLDGWRGMRSYEQYF.

V usage is TRBV5-4 and J usage is TRBJ2-7; TRBD2 matches 7 bases. Germline assignment: CDR1 SGHNT and CDR2 YYREEE (reference sequence). The CDR3 is 15 residues long. The trim removed 1 base at V and 3 bases at J, leaving 7 bases unmatched. The CDR3 reads CASSLSSSGIYEQYF. The CDR3 region has the DNA TGTGCCAGCAGCTTGTCGTCTAGCGGAATCTACGAGCAGTACTTC.

The chain couples TRBV6-6 to TRBJ2-7; possible D gene TRBD1, 6 bases. V gave up 5 bases and J gave up 1 base, with 15 bases separating them. The V gene's germline CDR1 is MNHNY and CDR2 SVGAGI (reference sequence). The CDR3 has 15 residues. CDR3 bases: TGTGCCAGCAGTACCCTGGGGGCGAGATCCTACGAGCAGTACTTC. It translates to CASSTLGARSYEQYF.

The rearrangement joins TRBV11-2 to TRBJ2-7; the D is unclear. The germline CDR1 and CDR2 sequences are SGHAT and FQNNGV. This CDR3 region has 13 residues. Trimming stripped 0 bases from V and 3 bases from J, with 6 bases between. The CDR3 sequence is CASSLDQDYEQYF. CDR3 bases: TGTGCCAGCAGCTTAGACCAGGACTACGAGCAGTACTTC.

The count of this clone is one. The chain recombines TRBV19 with TRBJ1-1; D call uncertain. V was cut by 3 bases and J by 0 bases, with 11 bases left in between. The CDR3 runs 15 residues. Germline V lookup: CDR1 LNHDA, CDR2 SQIVND (reference sequence). The DNA for the CDR3 is TGTGCCAGTAGTATTTACAGCGGTATGAACACTGAAGCTTTCTTT. It yields the protein CASSIYSGMNTEAFF.

V usage is TRBV19 and J usage is TRBJ2-4; D ambiguous. The CDR3 is made up of 14 amino acids. CDR1 is LNHDA and CDR2 is SQIVND in the germline V gene (reference sequence). V was pared by 7 bases and J by 3 bases, with 13 bases between. The CDR3 region is CASTPLWGKNIQYF. DNA for the CDR3: TGTGCCAGTACCCCCTTATGGGGCAAAAACATTCAGTACTTC. Drawing the rest from reference TRBV19 and TRBJ2-4, the complete variable domain is DGGITQSPKYLFRKEGQNVTLSCEQNLNHDAMYWYRQDPGQGLRLIYYSQIVNDFQKGDIAEGYSVSREKKESFPLTVTSAQKNPTAFYLCASTPLWGKNIQYFGAGTRLSVL.

This clone was seen a handful of times. The sample holds other DNA sequences that translate to the same CDR3. The chain uses TRBV30 and TRBJ1-1; the D gene is possibly TRBD1 (5 bases). The germline V gene encodes CDR1 GTSNPN and CDR2 SVGIG (reference sequence). The CDR3 contains 11 residues. Trimming took off 5 bases at V and 5 bases at J, with 9 bases between the two ends. The CDR3 DNA is TGTGCCTGGGGTTGGGGGACTGAAGCTTTCTTT. Amino acid sequence: CAWGWGTEAFF.

This CDR3 reads CASSSLLAELAKNIQYF. CDR3 in DNA: TGTGCCAGCAGTTCCTTACTAGCGGAGCTAGCCAAAAACATTCAGTACTTC. This chain uses TRBV19 with TRBJ2-4; 8 bases align to TRBD2. Germline V gene data show CDR1 as LNHDA and CDR2 as SQIVND (reference sequence). The CDR3 is 17 amino acids. V was pared by 9 bases and J by 0 bases, with 13 bases of the junction left unmatched.

The gene calls are TRBV29-1 and TRBJ2-3; TRBD2 is a possible D gene (6 bases). The CDR3 spans 16 residues. The V and J ends lost 3 bases and 0 bases respectively, with 16 bases between them. Germline CDR1 SQVTM, CDR2 ANQGSEA. This CDR3 is CSVEALAKVSTDTQYF. The CDR3 DNA follows: TGCAGCGTTGAGGCACTAGCAAAAGTCAGCACAGATACGCAGTATTTT.

The chain carries TRBV27 and TRBJ2-7; tentatively, D is TRBD1 or TRBD2 (5 bases each). There are 15 residues in the CDR3. V was cut by 5 bases and J by 3 bases, with 17 bases left in between. Germline lookup yields CDR1 MNHEY and CDR2 SMNVEV (reference sequence). CDR3 region: CASSHHGTDYYEQYF. The CDR3 bases are TGTGCCAGCAGTCACCACGGGACCGACTACTACGAGCAGTACTTC.

The chain joins TRBV7-2 to TRBJ2-2, with TRBD2 matching over 9 bases. The CDR3 length is 17 residues. Trimming at V came to 2 bases and at J to 5 bases, leaving 9 bases not matched to a gene. From germline, CDR1 is SGHTA and CDR2 FQGNSA. CDR3 residues: CASSLLREGRWTGELFF. In DNA, the CDR3 is TGTGCCAGCAGCTTATTGCGGGAGGGCCGTTGGACCGGGGAGCTGTTTTTT.

The rearrangement joins TRBV6-6 to TRBJ2-7, with D possibly TRBD2 on 6 matching bases. Trimming took 6 bases from V and 0 from J, leaving 9 bases between them. CDR1 and CDR2 from the germline V gene are MNHNY and SVGAGI (reference sequence). The CDR3 runs to 13 residues. Here the CDR3 reads CASREGTSYEQYF. CDR3 DNA sequence: TGTGCCAGCAGGGAGGGCACCTCCTACGAGCAGTACTTC.

V usage is TRBV29-1 and J usage is TRBJ1-1; a possible D gene is TRBD1 (5 bases). The V gene's germline CDR1 is SQVTM and CDR2 ANQGSEA. V was pared by 7 bases and J by 0 bases, with 18 bases between. The CDR3 covers 15 residues. CDR3 residues: CSGGGTPSMNTEAFF. The CDR3 coding sequence is TGCAGCGGTGGGGGTACACCCTCAATGAACACTGAAGCTTTCTTT.

The V call is TRBV5-1, the J call TRBJ1-1; 8 bases line up with TRBD1. From germline, CDR1 is SGHRS and CDR2 YFSETQ. The CDR3 has 15 residues. The J segment lost 5 bases and the V segment lost 1 base, leaving 7 bases of the junction unmatched. The CDR3 spells CASSLSGGSYTEAFF. CDR3 bases: TGCGCCAGCAGCTTGTCAGGGGGCAGTTATACTGAAGCTTTCTTT.

This clone was observed once. The genes are TRBV2 and TRBJ1-5, with D maybe TRBD1 (5 bases). The CDR3 has 14 residues. Per germline, CDR1 SNHLY and CDR2 FYNNEI. V shed 2 bases and J shed 5 bases, with 10 bases lying between them. CDR3 DNA: TGTGCCAGCAGTGAATTCGCAGGGTATCAGCCCCAGCATTTT. This encodes CASSEFAGYQPQHF.

In the case of this clone: At the DNA level, this CDR3 is encoded by other sequences in the same sample as well. This sequence joins TRBV5-1 and TRBJ1-1, with D maybe TRBD1 (6 bases). CDR1 is SGHRS and CDR2 is YFSETQ in the germline V gene. The V and J ends lost 0 bases and 4 bases respectively, with 10 bases between them. This CDR3 comprises 14 residues. This chain's CDR3 is CASSLDRVGTEAFF. The CDR3 nucleotides are TGCGCCAGCAGCTTGGACAGGGTAGGCACTGAAGCTTTCTTT.

This chain connects TRBV27 to TRBJ2-5; perhaps TRBD2 as D (6 bases). The DNA end lines up better with TRBJ2-7; the J call may be wrong. The CDR3 extends over 15 amino acids. CDR1 is MNHEY and CDR2 is SMNVEV in the germline V gene (reference sequence). CDR3 protein: CASSYAEGRLYEQYF. CDR3 DNA sequence: TGTGCCAGCAGTTACGCGGAGGGCCGTCTTTACGAGCAGTACTTC.

The rearrangement uses TRBV28 and TRBJ2-1, with 12 bases lining up with TRBD2. The V gene's germline CDR1 is MDHEN and CDR2 SYDVKM. V gave up 5 bases and J gave up 9 bases; unmatched junction bases: 11. This CDR3 contains 16 residues. Written as DNA, the CDR3 is TGTGCCAGCAGTCCACTACGCCTAGCGGGAGGGGGTGAGCAGTTCTTC. Its translation is CASSPLRLAGGGEQFF.